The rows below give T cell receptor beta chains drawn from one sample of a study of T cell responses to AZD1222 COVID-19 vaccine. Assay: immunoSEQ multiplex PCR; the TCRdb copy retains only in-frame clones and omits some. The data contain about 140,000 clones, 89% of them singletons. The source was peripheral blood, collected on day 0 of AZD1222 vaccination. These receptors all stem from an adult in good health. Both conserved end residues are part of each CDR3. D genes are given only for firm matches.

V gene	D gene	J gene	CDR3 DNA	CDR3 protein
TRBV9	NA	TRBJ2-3	TGTGCCAGCAGCGTAGCTATGGGGAGACGGACAGATACGCAGTATTTT	CASSVAMGRRTDTQYF
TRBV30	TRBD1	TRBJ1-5	TGTGCCTGGAGCCGGACAGGGGGGCAGCCCCAGCATTTT	CAWSRTGGQPQHF
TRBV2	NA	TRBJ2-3	TGTGCCAGCAGTGAATCGCTTATCACAGATACGCAGTATTTT	CASSESLITDTQYF
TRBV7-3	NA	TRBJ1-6	TGTGCCAGCAGTCCCATGGCGAATTCACCCCTCCACTTT	CASSPMANSPLHF
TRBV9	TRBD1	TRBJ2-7	TGTGCCAGCAGCGTAGAAGGGACAGGGTTCTACGAGCAGTACTTC	CASSVEGTGFYEQYF
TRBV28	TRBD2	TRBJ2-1	TGTGCCAGCAGTCCTAGCGGGAGTTCCGTCAATGAGCAGTTCTTC	CASSPSGSSVNEQFF
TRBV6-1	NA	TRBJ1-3	TGTGCCAGCAGTGAATTTGACACACGAAACACCATATATTTT	CASSEFDTRNTIYF
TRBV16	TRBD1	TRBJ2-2	TGTGCCAGCAGCCAAGAGACAGGGGGCTCCACCGGGGAGCTGTTTTTT	CASSQETGGSTGELFF
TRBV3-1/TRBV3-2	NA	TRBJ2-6	TGTGCCAGCAGCCATTACACCGGAGGCAGCTCTGGGGCCAACGTCCTGACTTTC	CASSHYTGGSSGANVLTF
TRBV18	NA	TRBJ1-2	TGTGCCAGCTCACCCTTTCCGGGGCGCAAGATCTATGGCTACACCTTC	CASSPFPGRKIYGYTF